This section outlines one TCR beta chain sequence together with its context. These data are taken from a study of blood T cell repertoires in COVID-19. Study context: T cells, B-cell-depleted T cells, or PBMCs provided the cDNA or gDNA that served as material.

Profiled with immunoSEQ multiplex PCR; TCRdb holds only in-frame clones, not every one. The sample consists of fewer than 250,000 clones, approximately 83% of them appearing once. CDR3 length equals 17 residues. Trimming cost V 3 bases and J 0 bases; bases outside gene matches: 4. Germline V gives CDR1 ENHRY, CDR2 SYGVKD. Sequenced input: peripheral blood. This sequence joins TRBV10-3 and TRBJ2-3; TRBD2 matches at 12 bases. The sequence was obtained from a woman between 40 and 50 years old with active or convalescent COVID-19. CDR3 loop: CAISDTSGGPSTDTQYF. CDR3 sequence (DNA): TGTGCCATCAGTGATACTAGCGGGGGGCCTAGCACAGATACGCAGTATTTT.